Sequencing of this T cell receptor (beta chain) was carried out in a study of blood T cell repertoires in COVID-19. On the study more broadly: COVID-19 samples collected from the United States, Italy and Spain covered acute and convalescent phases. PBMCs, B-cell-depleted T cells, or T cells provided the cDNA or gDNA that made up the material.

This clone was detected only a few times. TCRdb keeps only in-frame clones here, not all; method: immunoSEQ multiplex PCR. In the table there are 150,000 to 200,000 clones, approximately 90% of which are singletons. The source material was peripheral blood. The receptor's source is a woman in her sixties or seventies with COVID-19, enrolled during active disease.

CDR3 sequence (DNA): TGCGCCAGCAGCCAAGGACAGGTTGATAGTCAGCCCCAGCATTTT. This sequence encodes CASSQGQVDSQPQHF. J is TRBJ1-5 and V is TRBV4-1, with TRBD1 as a possible D gene (6 bases). CDR3 length: 15 residues. The germline gives CDR1 MGHRA, CDR2 YSYEKL. V gave up 1 base and J gave up 6 bases, with 13 bases separating them.